The 18 T cell receptor beta chains in this list originate from one sample, sequenced in a study of identical twins. TCRdb independently ran MiXCR on the 5' RACE reads; one entry per CDR3 protein. The data contain hundreds of thousands of distinct CDR3 sequences, 20% to 25% of them singletons. These same records also appear under a second study, on T cells expressing NK-cell markers.

Sequencing was carried out using CD4+ T cells sorted from blood. Every receptor here comes from a woman aged 18-29 years in good health.

V and J are TRBV2 and TRBJ1-3, with a possible D match to TRBD1 (5 bases). This CDR3 spans 15 amino acids. The germline CDR1 and CDR2 sequences are SNHLY and FYNNEI. Trimming pared 3 bases from V and 3 bases from J, leaving 12 bases between. The CDR3 here is CASSDHWGDGNTIYF. CDR3 nucleotides: TGTGCCAGCAGTGACCACTGGGGGGATGGAAACACCATATATTTT.

This clonotype has only a few counts. This chain joins TRBV13 and TRBJ2-7, with TRBD2 identical over 8 bases. CDR3 length: 15 residues. From germline, CDR1 is PRHDT and CDR2 FYEKMQ (reference sequence). J gave up 4 bases and V 6 bases, and 11 bases lay outside the gene matches. CDR3 amino acids: CASSQAPSGGYEQYF. Here the CDR3 DNA reads TGTGCCAGCAGTCAGGCACCCAGCGGGGGTTACGAGCAGTACTTC.

The rearrangement links TRBV3-1 to TRBJ2-2, with D possibly TRBD1 on 5 matching bases. The CDR3 has 16 residues. The germline gives CDR1 LGHDT, CDR2 YNNKEL (reference sequence). V was pared by 0 bases and J by 2 bases, with 10 bases between. The CDR3 nucleotides are TGTGCCAGCAGCCAAGACGGCAGGGTAAACACCGGGGAGCTGTTTTTT. Translated, it gives CASSQDGRVNTGELFF.

The V gene is TRBV3-1, the J gene TRBJ2-1; 15 nucleotides line up with TRBD2. Germline assignment: CDR1 LGHDT and CDR2 YNNKEL (reference sequence). The junction had 13 bases not matched to a gene; V was cut back by 6 bases and J by 13 bases. The CDR3 is 16 amino acids. Here the CDR3 reads CASSPITGTSGRFQFF. In DNA, the CDR3 is TGTGCCAGCAGTCCGATTACCGGGACTAGCGGGAGGTTCCAGTTCTTC.

The table lists this clonotype with many counts. The chain is built from TRBV7-6 and TRBJ1-5; 7 bases match TRBD1. Germline V gives CDR1 SGHVS, CDR2 FNYEAQ. V was clipped by 6 bases and J by 7 bases; unmatched bases: 15. The CDR3 has 16 amino acids. CDR3 amino acids: CASSLGTGAMGQPQHF. The CDR3 DNA reads as TGTGCCAGCAGTTTGGGCACAGGGGCGATGGGACAGCCCCAGCATTTT. Full variable domain (remainder filled in from reference TRBV7-6 and TRBJ1-5): GAGVSQSPRYKVTKRGQDVALRCDPISGHVSLYWYRQALGQGPEFLTYFNYEAQQDKSGLPNDRFSAERPEGSISTLTIQRTEQRDSAMYRCASSLGTGAMGQPQHFGDGTRLSIL.

This clonotype was detected a few times. This chain joins TRBV6-5 and TRBJ2-3; D is tentatively TRBD1 or TRBD2 (5 bases each). CDR3 size: 14 residues. The germline V and J ends were trimmed by 2 bases and 2 bases, with 8 bases remaining between them. The germline V gene encodes CDR1 MNHEY and CDR2 SVGAGI. The CDR3, as DNA: TGTGCCAGCAGTTACCCGGGACCCACAGATACGCAGTATTTT. It is translated as CASSYPGPTDTQYF.

This rearrangement joins TRBV4-1 to TRBJ2-6, with 7 positions matching TRBD1. There are 16 residues in the CDR3. J gave up 2 bases and V 4 bases, and 5 bases lay outside the gene matches. Per germline, CDR1 MGHRA and CDR2 YSYEKL. The CDR3 sequence: CASSRQGFAGANVLTF. CDR3 coding DNA: TGCGCCAGCAGCCGACAGGGTTTCGCTGGGGCCAACGTCCTGACTTTC.

This clonotype was detected only a few times. The chain uses TRBV18 and TRBJ2-7; the D is unclear. The CDR3 loop spans 13 amino acids. The V end was cut by 2 bases, the J end by 0 bases, with 5 bases between. Germline CDR1 KGHSH, CDR2 LQKENI. CDR3 sequence reads: CASSPGNSYEQYF. DNA of the CDR3: TGTGCCAGCTCACCAGGCAACTCCTACGAGCAGTACTTC.

This clonotype came up a few times. The rearrangement links TRBV9 to TRBJ2-2; tentatively, D is TRBD1 or TRBD2 (6 bases each). The germline CDR1 and CDR2 sequences are SGDLS and YYNGEE. V dropped 1 base and J dropped 3 bases, with 13 bases sitting between them. There are 16 residues in the CDR3. The CDR3 DNA sequence: TGTGCCAGCAGCGTACGGAGGGGGTCTTACACCGGGGAGCTGTTTTTT. Its translation: CASSVRRGSYTGELFF.

This clonotype showed up just a few times. The gene calls are TRBV9 and TRBJ2-7; TRBD1 matches at 8 bases. Trimming took 0 bases from V and 4 from J; bases not matched to a gene: 6. This CDR3 is 15 amino acids long. The germline CDR1 and CDR2 sequences are SGDLS and YYNGEE. The CDR3 nucleotides are TGTGCCAGCAGCGTAGGGTTCCAGGGGGCATACGAGCAGTACTTC. Residues: CASSVGFQGAYEQYF.

This clonotype appeared a few times. This chain uses TRBV5-1 with TRBJ2-1, with 8 bases aligning to TRBD2. Trimming removed 0 bases from V and 15 bases from J; junction bases left unmatched: 11. The CDR3 has 14 residues. Germline V gene data show CDR1 as SGHRS and CDR2 as YFSETQ. CDR3 sequence reads: CASSLEAGGDGPFF. The CDR3 coding sequence is TGCGCCAGCAGCTTGGAGGCGGGAGGAGACGGACCGTTCTTC.

This chain links TRBV12-3 or TRBV12-4 with TRBJ2-1; 7 bases are shared with TRBD2. The CDR3 runs 13 residues. V lost 7 bases to trimming and J lost 12 bases; unmatched junction nucleotides: 12. CDR3 region: CASTPSGRGWQFF. DNA of the CDR3: TGTGCCAGCACGCCATCAGGGAGGGGTTGGCAGTTCTTC.

This clonotype was observed a handful of times. This rearrangement joins TRBV12-3 or TRBV12-4 to TRBJ2-2; D could derive from TRBD1 or TRBD2 (5 bases each). The V end lost 3 bases, the J end lost 4 bases, and 9 bases lay between the germline ends. The CDR3 runs 14 residues. CDR3 in amino acids: CASSFVGGTGELFF. CDR3 bases: TGTGCCAGCAGTTTCGTTGGGGGCACCGGGGAGCTGTTTTTT.

This clonotype was found a few times. This chain connects TRBV6-5 to TRBJ2-2; TRBD2 matches at 14 bases. CDR1 and CDR2 from the germline V gene are MNHEY and SVGAGI. The CDR3 is made up of 18 amino acids. V was pared by 4 bases and J by 3 bases, with 7 bases of the junction left unmatched. The CDR3 coding sequence is TGTGCCAGCAGTTGGGGACTAGCGGGGGCCGGGGACACCGGGGAGCTGTTTTTT. Encoded protein: CASSWGLAGAGDTGELFF.

The chain employs TRBV18 and TRBJ1-1; no clear D gene. Germline-derived CDR1 and CDR2 are KGHSH and LQKENI. The CDR3 extends over 15 amino acids. Trimming left V 0 bases short and J 1 base short, with 9 bases between. The CDR3: CASSPPGARNTEAFF. The CDR3 DNA sequence: TGTGCCAGCTCACCACCTGGCGCACGGAACACTGAAGCTTTCTTT.

This clonotype has just a few counts. The J gene is TRBJ2-2, the V gene TRBV5-5; no clear D gene. This CDR3 spans 12 amino acids. Germline assignment: CDR1 SGHKS and CDR2 YYEKEE (reference sequence). The V end lost 1 base, the J end lost 7 bases, and 5 bases lay between the germline ends. The CDR3 region has the DNA TGTGCCAGCAGCTTGTGGGGCGGGGAGCTGTTTTTT. This codes for CASSLWGGELFF.

This clonotype was seen a few times. The rearrangement uses TRBV7-9 and TRBJ2-3, with 8 nucleotides matching TRBD2. Germline V gene lookup returns CDR1 SEHNR and CDR2 FQNEAQ (reference sequence). The CDR3 is made up of 15 amino acids. J was trimmed by 4 bases and V by 5 bases; bases with no gene match: 8. CDR3 protein: CASSPGGAGADTQYF. The DNA of the CDR3 is TGTGCCAGCAGCCCGGGAGGAGCGGGGGCAGATACGCAGTATTTT.

This clonotype was counted between two and nine times. The V gene is TRBV20-1, the J gene TRBJ2-7; no clear D. Germline CDR1 is DFQATT and CDR2 is SNEGSKA (reference sequence). The CDR3 runs 14 residues. V was shortened by 3 bases and J by 1 base, with 13 bases between the two germline ends. CDR3 loop: CSASSPGVSYEQYF. In DNA, the CDR3 is TGCAGTGCTAGTTCCCCGGGTGTATCCTACGAGCAGTACTTC.